These 22 T cell receptor beta chains originate from one sample sequenced in a study of OX40 agonist ivuxolimab in advanced cancers. Profiled with immunoSEQ multiplex PCR; TCRdb holds only in-frame clones, not every one. The sample lists some 60,000 clones, around 87% seen once, with 5% to 5.5% in the top ten. The sample consisted of CD4+ or CD8+ T cells sorted from blood, taken in a trial of the OX40 agonist ivuxolimab. Receptors were obtained from an adult with an advanced solid tumor such as melanoma, head and neck, liver or kidney cancer.

The gene calls are TRBV2 and TRBJ1-2; the D gene is possibly TRBD1 (5 bases). The CDR3 consists of 12 residues. CDR1 is SNHLY, CDR2 FYNNEI, per germline. Between the trimmed V and J ends, which lost 8 bases and 2 bases, there was a span of 9 bases. In nucleotides, the CDR3 is TGTGCCAGCGGGACCTTAAACTATGGCTACACCTTC. Its protein product is CASGTLNYGYTF.

The CDR3 sequence: CASSPVGTNEKLFF. The CDR3 nucleotides read TGTGCCAGCTCACCCGTAGGAACTAATGAAAAACTGTTTTTT. The chain combines TRBV18 with TRBJ1-4; D gene ambiguous. Between the trimmed V and J ends, which lost 3 bases and 1 base, there was a span of 6 bases. The CDR3 extends over 14 amino acids. From germline, CDR1 is KGHSH and CDR2 LQKENI.

The chain carries TRBV15 and TRBJ1-1, with 11 bases fitting TRBD1. Germline CDR1 and CDR2: LNHNV and YYDKDF (reference sequence). This CDR3 contains 14 residues. The trim removed 5 bases at V and 6 bases at J, leaving 5 bases unmatched. As DNA, the CDR3 is TGTGCCACCAGCTTGGACAGGGGGCCCGCTGAAGCTTTCTTT. This codes for CATSLDRGPAEAFF. Using reference TRBV15 and TRBJ1-1 for the parts outside the CDR3, the full variable domain is DAMVIQNPRYQVTQFGKPVTLSCSQTLNHNVMYWYQQKSSQAPKLLFHYYDKDFNNEADTPDNFQSRRPNTSFCFLDIRSPGLGDTAMYLCATSLDRGPAEAFFGQGTRLTVV.

This sequence joins TRBV27 and TRBJ2-4; D perhaps matches TRBD2 (5 bases). CDR3 length: 14 amino acids. Trimming stripped 5 bases from V and 4 bases from J, with 12 bases between. Germline assignment: CDR1 MNHEY and CDR2 SMNVEV (reference sequence). As DNA, the CDR3 is TGTGCCAGCAGTCCCCGGGGTCTAAAAAACATTCAGTACTTC. Its translation is CASSPRGLKNIQYF.

V gene TRBV9 combines with J gene TRBJ2-1; D is perhaps TRBD1 (5 bases). The V end lost 6 bases, the J end lost 2 bases, and 15 bases lay between the germline ends. The CDR3 runs 15 residues. In germline, CDR1 is SGDLS, CDR2 YYNGEE. CDR3 coding DNA: TGTGCCAGCACCCCGGGCCAGGGAACCTACAATGAGCAGTTCTTC. Its protein product is CASTPGQGTYNEQFF. Full variable domain (outside the CDR3, taken from reference TRBV9 and TRBJ2-1): DSGVTQTPKHLITATGQRVTLRCSPRSGDLSVYWYQQSLDQGLQFLIQYYNGEERAKGNILERFSAQQFPDLHSELNLSSLELGDSALYFCASTPGQGTYNEQFFGPGTRLTVL.

The chain carries TRBV20-1 and TRBJ2-5; no definite D call. Trimming cost V 6 bases and J 10 bases, with 9 bases left between them. Looked up from germline, CDR1 is DFQATT and CDR2 is SNEGSKA (reference sequence). The CDR3 has 9 amino acids. The CDR3 region is CSAGKDQYF. The CDR3 DNA reads as TGCAGTGCGGGCAAGGACCAGTACTTC.

V and J are TRBV11-2 and TRBJ2-7, with TRBD1 identical over 7 bases. Germline CDR1 is SGHAT and CDR2 is FQNNGV. This CDR3 contains 13 residues. The ends lost 5 bases at V and 4 bases at J; junction bases unmatched: 5. As DNA, the CDR3 is TGTGCCAGCAGCCGAGGGGGCGGGTACGAGCAGTACTTC. Protein: CASSRGGGYEQYF.

The V gene is TRBV13, the J gene TRBJ2-7; TRBD2 matches 16 bases. Germline V lookup: CDR1 PRHDT, CDR2 FYEKMQ (reference sequence). The V gene end was trimmed by 5 bases and the J gene end by 3 bases; junction bases not matched to a gene: 13. This CDR3 region has 19 residues. CDR3 loop: CASSTPAYGTSGGDYEQYF. CDR3 nucleotide sequence: TGTGCCAGCAGCACACCGGCCTACGGGACTAGCGGGGGGGACTACGAGCAGTACTTC.

This chain uses TRBV28 with TRBJ2-7, with 7 nucleotides matching TRBD1. The CDR3 length is 16 residues. The trim removed 4 bases at V and 2 bases at J, leaving 11 bases unmatched. Germline lookup yields CDR1 MDHEN and CDR2 SYDVKM. CDR3 nucleotide sequence: TGTGCCAGCAGTTCCCCTTCCGGGACAGATCCCTACGAGCAGTACTTC. Its translation is CASSSPSGTDPYEQYF. Variable domain in full (rest from reference TRBV28 and TRBJ2-7): DVKVTQSSRYLVKRTGEKVFLECVQDMDHENMFWYRQDPGLGLRLIYFSYDVKMKEKGDIPEGYSVSREKKERFSLILESASTNQTSMYLCASSSPSGTDPYEQYFGPGTRLTVT.

J is TRBJ1-3 and V is TRBV7-2; 8 bases align to TRBD1. CDR1 is SGHTA and CDR2 is FQGNSA in the germline V gene. V shed 3 bases, J shed 4 bases, and the junction held 5 bases outside the gene matches. This CDR3 has 15 residues. Here the CDR3 reads CASSFGTGKGNTIYF. CDR3 in DNA: TGTGCCAGCAGCTTTGGGACAGGCAAGGGAAACACCATATATTTT.

The CDR3 region is CATSRVDTQYF. The CDR3 DNA sequence: TGTGCCACCAGCAGAGTAGATACGCAGTATTTT. This sequence joins TRBV15 and TRBJ2-3, with D uncertain. Germline V CDR1 and CDR2: LNHNV, YYDKDF (reference sequence). CDR3 length: 11 residues. Trimming pared 1 base from V and 5 bases from J, leaving 1 base between.

The chain is built from TRBV5-8 and TRBJ2-3; either TRBD1 or TRBD2 may fit D (5 bases each). The CDR3 is 13 residues long. From germline, CDR1 is SGHTS and CDR2 YDEGEE. V lost 4 bases, J lost 11 bases, and 17 bases lay in between. In DNA, the CDR3 is TGTGCCAGCAGCGGGGGTCCGGGAAGGGAGCAGTATTTT. Its translation: CASSGGPGREQYF.

In this sample, this clone turned up once. The chain uses TRBV4-1 and TRBJ2-1; D may be TRBD1 (6 bases). In germline, CDR1 is MGHRA, CDR2 YSYEKL. The length of the CDR3 is 16 residues. V dropped 0 bases and J dropped 5 bases, with 14 bases sitting between them. The CDR3 region is CASSQDEGTKHNEQFF. The CDR3 nucleotides are TGCGCCAGCAGCCAAGATGAGGGGACAAAACACAATGAGCAGTTCTTC.

The gene calls are TRBV5-6 and TRBJ1-1, with D tentatively TRBD1 (5 bases). There are 14 residues in the CDR3. Trimming removed 0 bases at V and 7 bases at J, with 13 bases between. The germline CDR1 and CDR2 sequences are SGHDT and YYEEEE. The CDR3 DNA sequence: TGTGCCAGCAGCTTGGGAGGGCGCGGGGGTGAAGCTTTCTTT. Protein sequence: CASSLGGRGGEAFF. Variable domain in full (rest from reference TRBV5-6 and TRBJ1-1): DAGVTQSPTHLIKTRGQQVTLRCSPKSGHDTVSWYQQALGQGPQFIFQYYEEEERQRGNFPDRFSGHQFPNYSSELNVNALLLGDSALYLCASSLGGRGGEAFFGQGTRLTVV.

This clone was picked up a small number of times. The chain couples TRBV11-2 to TRBJ2-5; 15 nucleotides align to TRBD2. The CDR3 runs to 16 residues. With V trimmed by 5 bases and J by 5 bases, 6 bases remained unmatched. Germline V gene sequence: CDR1 SGHAT, CDR2 FQNNGV. The CDR3 reads CASSPWTSGGVETQYF. The CDR3 DNA reads TGTGCCAGCAGCCCTTGGACTAGCGGGGGGGTGGAGACCCAGTACTTC.

V gene TRBV7-3 combines with J gene TRBJ2-1; 12 positions agree with TRBD2. CDR1 is SGHTA, CDR2 FQGTGA, per germline. The CDR3 is made up of 14 amino acids. V trimming: 4 bases; J trimming: 8 bases; junction bases outside the gene matches: 3. The CDR3 loop is CASSSLAGGYEQFF. The DNA for the CDR3 is TGTGCCAGCAGCTCTCTAGCGGGAGGGTATGAGCAGTTCTTC.

The gene calls are TRBV6-5 and TRBJ1-1, with D hard to call. Germline V lookup: CDR1 MNHEY, CDR2 SVGAGI. This CDR3 comprises 14 residues. The germline V and J ends were trimmed by 11 bases and 4 bases, with 20 bases remaining between them. Here the CDR3 reads CAVRGRIKSTEAFF. The CDR3 DNA is TGTGCCGTTAGAGGAAGGATAAAGAGCACTGAAGCTTTCTTT.

The V and J genes are TRBV20-1 and TRBJ2-7, with D tentatively TRBD1 (6 bases). Per germline, CDR1 DFQATT and CDR2 SNEGSKA (reference sequence). This CDR3 spans 11 amino acids. The V gene lost 6 bases and the J gene lost 4 bases, with 10 bases spanning the gap. The CDR3 DNA reads as TGCAGTGCCCAGGGGTTATACGAGCAGTACTTC. Translated, it gives CSAQGLYEQYF.

CDR3: CASSGGLAGETQYF. The CDR3 bases are TGTGCCAGCAGCGGGGGACTAGCTGGGGAGACCCAGTACTTC. The chain uses TRBV9 and TRBJ2-5, with 9 nucleotides matching TRBD2. The trim removed 3 bases at V and 5 bases at J, leaving 5 bases unmatched. This CDR3 comprises 14 residues. Germline V CDR1 and CDR2: SGDLS, YYNGEE.

This clone was detected only once. This sequence joins TRBV7-2 and TRBJ1-4; D uncertain. The germline CDR1 and CDR2 sequences are SGHTA and FQGNSA. The CDR3 spans 14 residues. V shed 5 bases and J shed 7 bases, with 14 bases lying between them. CDR3 protein: CASSPTSAAEKLFF. CDR3 DNA: TGTGCCAGCAGCCCGACATCCGCAGCTGAAAAACTGTTTTTT.

J is TRBJ2-1 and V is TRBV7-2; maybe TRBD1 (5 bases). The germline gives CDR1 SGHTA, CDR2 FQGNSA. V lost 1 base, J lost 7 bases, and 8 bases lay in between. CDR3 length: 13 residues. The DNA for the CDR3 is TGTGCCAGCAGCTTAGTAAAGGGGAATGAGCAGTTCTTC. Translating it yields CASSLVKGNEQFF.

The chain links TRBV7-3 to TRBJ2-5; D gene unclear. The V gene's germline CDR1 is SGHTA and CDR2 FQGTGA. The V end was cut by 5 bases, the J end by 1 base, with 8 bases between. The CDR3 has 13 amino acids. The CDR3 nucleotides read TGTGCCAGCAGCGCCGGACGCCAAGAGACCCAGTACTTC. Its protein is CASSAGRQETQYF.